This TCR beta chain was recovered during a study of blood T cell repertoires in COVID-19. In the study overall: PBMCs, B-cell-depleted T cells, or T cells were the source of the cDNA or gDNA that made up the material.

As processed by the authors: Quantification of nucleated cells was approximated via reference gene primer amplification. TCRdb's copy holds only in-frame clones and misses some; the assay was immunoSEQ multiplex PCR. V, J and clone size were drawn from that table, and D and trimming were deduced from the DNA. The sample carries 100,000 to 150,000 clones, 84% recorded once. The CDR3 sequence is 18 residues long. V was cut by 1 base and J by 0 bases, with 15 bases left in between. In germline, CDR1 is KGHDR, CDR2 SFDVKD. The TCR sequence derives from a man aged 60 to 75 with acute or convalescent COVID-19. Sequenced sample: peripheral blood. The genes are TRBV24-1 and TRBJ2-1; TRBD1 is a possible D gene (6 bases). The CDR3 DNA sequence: TGTGCCACCAGTGATTTTTTTGGGCCAGGGGACTCCTACAATGAGCAGTTCTTC. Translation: CATSDFFGPGDSYNEQFF.